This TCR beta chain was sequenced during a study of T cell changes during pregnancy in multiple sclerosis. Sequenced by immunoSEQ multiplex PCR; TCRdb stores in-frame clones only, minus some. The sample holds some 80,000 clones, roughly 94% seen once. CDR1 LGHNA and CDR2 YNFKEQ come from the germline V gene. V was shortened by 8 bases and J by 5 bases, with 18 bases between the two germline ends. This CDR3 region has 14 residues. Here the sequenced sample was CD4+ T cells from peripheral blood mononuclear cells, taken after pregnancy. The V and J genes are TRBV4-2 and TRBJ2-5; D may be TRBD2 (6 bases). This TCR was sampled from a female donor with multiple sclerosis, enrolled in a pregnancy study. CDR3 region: CASAMGGGEETQYF. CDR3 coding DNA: TGTGCCAGCGCTATGGGGGGTGGTGAGGAGACCCAGTACTTC.